The clone carrying this T cell receptor (beta chain) was picked up one time. The data were produced by immunoSEQ multiplex PCR, yet TCRdb's version contains in-frame clones alone and is incomplete. The table records some 120,000 clones, 88% of them present only once. The germline V and J ends were trimmed by 0 bases and 4 bases, with 10 bases remaining between them. Germline V CDR1 and CDR2: SGHKS, YYEKEE (reference sequence). CDR3 length: 15 amino acids. This sample is drawn from a study of blood T cell repertoires in COVID-19. Study in general: From T cells, B-cell-depleted T cells, or PBMCs came the material, which was cDNA or gDNA.

The clonotype comes from a man aged 50-59 years with acute or convalescent COVID-19. This chain joins TRBV5-5 and TRBJ1-4; possible D gene TRBD1, 5 bases. The sequenced material came from peripheral blood. CDR3 sequence (DNA): TGTGCCAGCAGCTTGGATCCAGGGAATAATGAAAAACTGTTTTTT. Residues: CASSLDPGNNEKLFF.